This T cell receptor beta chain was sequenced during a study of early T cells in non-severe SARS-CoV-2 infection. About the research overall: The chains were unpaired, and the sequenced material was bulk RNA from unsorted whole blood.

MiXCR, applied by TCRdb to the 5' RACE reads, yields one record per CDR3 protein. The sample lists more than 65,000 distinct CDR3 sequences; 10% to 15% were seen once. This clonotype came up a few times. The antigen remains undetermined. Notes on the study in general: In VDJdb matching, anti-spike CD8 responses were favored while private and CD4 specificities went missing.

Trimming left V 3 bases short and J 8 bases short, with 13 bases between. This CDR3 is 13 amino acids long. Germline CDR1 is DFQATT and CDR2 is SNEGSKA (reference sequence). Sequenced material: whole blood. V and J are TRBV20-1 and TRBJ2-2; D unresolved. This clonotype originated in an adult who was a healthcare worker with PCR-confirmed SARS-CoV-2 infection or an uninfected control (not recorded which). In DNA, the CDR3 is TGCAGTGCTAGGATTATGGTCTCGGGGGAGCTGTTTTTT. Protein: CSARIMVSGELFF.